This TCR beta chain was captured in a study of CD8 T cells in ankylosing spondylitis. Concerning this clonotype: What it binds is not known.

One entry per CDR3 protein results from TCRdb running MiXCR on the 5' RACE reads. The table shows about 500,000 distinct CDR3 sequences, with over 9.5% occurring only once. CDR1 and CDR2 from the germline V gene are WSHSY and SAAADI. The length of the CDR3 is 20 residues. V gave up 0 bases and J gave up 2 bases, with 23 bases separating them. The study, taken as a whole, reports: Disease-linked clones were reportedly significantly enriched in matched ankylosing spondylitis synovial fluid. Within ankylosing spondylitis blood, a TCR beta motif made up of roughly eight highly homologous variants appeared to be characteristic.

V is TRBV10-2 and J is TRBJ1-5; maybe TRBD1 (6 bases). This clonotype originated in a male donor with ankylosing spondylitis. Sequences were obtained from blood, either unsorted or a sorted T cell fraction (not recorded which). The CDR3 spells CASSESYYTPGHRGNQPQHF. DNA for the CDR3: TGCGCCAGCAGTGAGTCTTACTATACCCCGGGACATAGAGGCAATCAGCCCCAGCATTTT.